The sequence of this T cell receptor beta chain was determined in a study of T cells in Graves' hyperthyroidism and ophthalmopathy. Stable Graves' hyperthyroidism denoted no ophthalmopathy progression over 18 months. Note on this clonotype: Its antigen is as yet unknown.

Using RNA transcripts as the source, TCR beta CDR3 regions were amplified. The HTBI primer set served for first-round RT-PCR of the TCR CDR3. From the multiplex PCR reads, TCRdb called clonotypes with MiXCR, one entry per CDR3 protein. The sample lists under 450,000 distinct CDR3 sequences, about a sixth occurring once. V shed 1 base and J shed 5 bases, with 6 bases lying between them. Germline V gene lookup returns CDR1 MGHRA and CDR2 YSYEKL. This CDR3 is 14 amino acids long. General study findings and limits: Ophthalmopathy onset followed model prediction by a median approximately 5.9 months. Also found in blood were most expanded thyroid clonotypes above 0.001.

What was sequenced was blood. The origin of this receptor is a young woman with Graves' hyperthyroidism. The chain combines TRBV4-1 with TRBJ1-6; D gene unclear. The CDR3 sequence: CASSQAFDNSPLHF. The DNA for the CDR3 is TGCGCCAGCAGCCAAGCCTTTGATAATTCACCCCTCCACTTT.